This T cell receptor beta chain was sequenced during a study of Ad26.COV2.S vaccination and SARS-CoV-2 variants. Study-level background: Ad26.COV2.S given intramuscularly, once or twice 56 days apart.

Noted treatment: roughly 20 received Ad26.COV2.S at low or high dose, single or two shots; roughly 5 received placebo; per-sample allocation not given. The samples were gathered on day 63 after the first injection of vaccine or placebo. The CDR3 is made up of 16 amino acids. CDR1 and CDR2 (germline): SGHAT, FQNNGV. V gave up 5 bases and J gave up 4 bases, with 17 bases separating them. The assay was immunoSEQ multiplex PCR, and TCRdb's table has in-frame clones only and misses some. This table holds some 520,000 clones, roughly nine tenths found once. The chain combines TRBV11-2 with TRBJ2-2, with D maybe TRBD2 (5 bases). This TCR derives from a person aged 18 to 59 who received the Ad26.COV2.S COVID-19 vaccine or a placebo. The specimen comprised peripheral blood, sampled in a trial of Ad26.COV2.S vaccine versus placebo. The CDR3 DNA reads as TGTGCCAGCAGCCCTGGGGTGGGCCGGGGCACCGGGGAGCTGTTTTTT. It specifies CASSPGVGRGTGELFF. The full variable domain, rest sourced from reference TRBV11-2 and TRBJ2-2, is EAGVAQSPRYKIIEKRQSVAFWCNPISGHATLYWYQQILGQGPKLLIQFQNNGVVDDSQLPKDRFSAERLKGVDSTLKIQPAKLEDSAVYLCASSPGVGRGTGELFFGEGSRLTVL.